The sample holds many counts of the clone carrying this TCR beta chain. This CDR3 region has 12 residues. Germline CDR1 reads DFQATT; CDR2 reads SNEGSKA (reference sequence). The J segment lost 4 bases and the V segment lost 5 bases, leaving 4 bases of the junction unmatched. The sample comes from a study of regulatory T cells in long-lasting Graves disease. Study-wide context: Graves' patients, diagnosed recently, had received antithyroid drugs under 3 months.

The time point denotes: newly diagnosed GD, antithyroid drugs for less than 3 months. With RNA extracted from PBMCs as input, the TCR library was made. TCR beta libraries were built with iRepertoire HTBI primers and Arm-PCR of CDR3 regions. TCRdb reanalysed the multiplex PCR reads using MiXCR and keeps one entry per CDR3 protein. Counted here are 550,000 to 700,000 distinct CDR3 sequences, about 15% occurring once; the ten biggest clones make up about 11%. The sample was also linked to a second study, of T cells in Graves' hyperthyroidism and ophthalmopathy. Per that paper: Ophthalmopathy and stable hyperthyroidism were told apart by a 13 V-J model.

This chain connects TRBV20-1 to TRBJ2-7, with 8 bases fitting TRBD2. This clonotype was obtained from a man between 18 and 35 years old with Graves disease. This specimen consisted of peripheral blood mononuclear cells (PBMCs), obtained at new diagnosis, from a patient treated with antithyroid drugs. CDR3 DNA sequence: TGCAGTGCTTCTTCGGGGGGGTACGAGCAGTACTTC. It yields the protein CSASSGGYEQYF.